Following are 19 T cell receptor beta chains from one sample sequenced in a study of early T cells in non-severe SARS-CoV-2 infection (dated by TCRdb to the early 2020s). Libraries were constructed by 5' RACE. TCRdb lists the instrument as NextSeq 500. The public reads were reprocessed in TCRdb via fastp at Q25 and MiXCR, keeping in-frame beta chains. Each entry merges the rows of one CDR3 protein and shows their most common DNA and genes. The sample table records 60,000 to 65,000 distinct CDR3 sequences; approximately 10% of these occur just once. Around 1.3% of the sample comes from the top ten. The sequenced material came from whole blood. Source of these receptors: an adult who was a healthcare worker with PCR-confirmed SARS-CoV-2 infection or an uninfected control (not recorded which).

This clonotype was seen more than once but under ten times. The V call is TRBV29-1, the J call TRBJ1-4, with 12 bases lining up with TRBD1. V lost 3 bases and J lost 10; bases outside the gene matches: 3. Germline V lookup: CDR1 SQVTM, CDR2 ANQGSEA. The CDR3 spans 13 residues. The CDR3 spells CSVEGQGAGKLFF. The CDR3 DNA reads as TGCAGCGTTGAGGGACAGGGGGCTGGAAAACTGTTTTTT.

There are many counts of this clonotype. The chain uses TRBV18 and TRBJ1-5; a possible D gene is TRBD1 (5 bases). CDR1 and CDR2 from the germline V gene are KGHSH and LQKENI. The CDR3 has 16 amino acids. V lost 0 bases, J lost 2 bases, and 11 bases lay in between. CDR3 DNA sequence: TGTGCCAGCTCACCACCGGGCCCCAGGGGCAATCAGCCCCAGCATTTT. Protein: CASSPPGPRGNQPQHF.

This clonotype was seen a few times. CDR3 bases: TGTGCCAGCAGCTCGACGCAGGGTATTCCAGATACGCAGTATTTT. Translating gives CASSSTQGIPDTQYF. The V and J genes are TRBV11-2 and TRBJ2-3; TRBD1 might be the D (5 bases). V dropped 4 bases and J dropped 4 bases, with 15 bases sitting between them. The CDR3 is 15 residues long. The germline gives CDR1 SGHAT, CDR2 FQNNGV.

This clonotype has a handful of counts. The chain combines TRBV6-1 with TRBJ1-6; D might be TRBD1 (5 bases). The germline CDR1 and CDR2 sequences are MNHNS and SASEGT. Trimming took off 7 bases at V and 7 bases at J, with 11 bases between the two ends. The CDR3 loop spans 13 amino acids. CDR3 protein: CASTSGQNSPLHF. The CDR3, as DNA: TGTGCCAGCACTAGCGGACAAAATTCACCCCTCCACTTT.

In this sample, this clonotype turned up many times. The chain has TRBV2 and TRBJ2-1; D ambiguous. This CDR3 contains 16 residues. Germline V gene sequence: CDR1 SNHLY, CDR2 FYNNEI. The V end was cut by 3 bases, the J end by 0 bases, with 12 bases between. The CDR3 DNA follows: TGTGCCAGCAGTGATCAGATATTAAGCTCCTACAATGAGCAGTTCTTC. It is translated as CASSDQILSSYNEQFF.

In its sample, this clonotype was seen many times. The genes are TRBV24-1 and TRBJ2-7; D is uncertain. The CDR3 is made up of 17 amino acids. Trimming shortened V by 8 bases and J by 2 bases, and 24 bases separated the two germline ends. Germline values: CDR1 KGHDR, CDR2 SFDVKD. CDR3 nucleotide sequence: TGTGCCACCACCTTAACCTTACGACCCTCAAGCCCCTACGAGCAGTACGTC. Amino acid sequence: CATTLTLRPSSPYEQYV.

The V and J genes are TRBV14 and TRBJ2-5; unclear D gene. The germline CDR1 and CDR2 sequences are SGHDN and FVKESK. The CDR3 is 13 residues long. V was clipped by 3 bases and J by 0 bases, with 5 bases between them. CDR3: CASSHGYQETQYF. CDR3 DNA: TGTGCCAGCAGCCACGGTTACCAAGAGACCCAGTACTTC. Based on the CDR3 plus reference TRBV14 and TRBJ2-5, the full variable domain is EAGVTQFPSHSVIEKGQTVTLRCDPISGHDNLYWYRRVMGKEIKFLLHFVKESKQDESGMPNNRFLAERTGGTYSTLKVQPAELEDSGVYFCASSHGYQETQYFGPGTRLLVL.

This chain joins TRBV12-3 or TRBV12-4 and TRBJ2-6, with 8 bases aligning to TRBD1. V shed 5 bases and J 0 bases; nucleotides not matched to a gene: 6. The CDR3 totals 17 residues. The CDR3, as DNA: TGTGCCAGCAGTCCGGGGACAGGTATCTCTGGGGCCAACGTCCTGACTTTC. Translated: CASSPGTGISGANVLTF.

This clonotype was found a few times. The V and J genes are TRBV30 and TRBJ2-2; D possibly uses TRBD1 or TRBD2 (5 bases each). Trimming stripped 1 base from V and 6 bases from J, with 9 bases between. The CDR3 is made up of 13 amino acids. CDR1 is GTSNPN, CDR2 SVGIG, per germline (reference sequence). CDR3 coding DNA: TGTGCCTGGAGTGGCAGGGACGCCGGGGAGCTGTTTTTT. Amino acids: CAWSGRDAGELFF.

This clonotype was seen a handful of times. The chain is built from TRBV24-1 and TRBJ2-7, with D perhaps matching TRBD1 or TRBD2 (5 bases each). The V gene lost 5 bases and the J gene lost 1 base, with 23 bases spanning the gap. The CDR3 spans 18 residues. Germline V CDR1 and CDR2: KGHDR, SFDVKD. CDR3 sequence: CATSAKPPGPSLSYEQYV. Written as DNA, the CDR3 is TGTGCCACCAGTGCGAAGCCCCCGGGACCCAGTCTATCCTACGAGCAGTACGTC.

This clonotype was counted many times. The chain carries TRBV30 and TRBJ1-1, with D unresolved. The CDR3 length is 13 residues. V was clipped by 2 bases and J by 6 bases, with 13 bases between them. Looked up from germline, CDR1 is GTSNPN and CDR2 is SVGIG (reference sequence). CDR3 coding DNA: TGTGCCTGGAGTTGGCCGGGATTGGCTGAAGCTTTCTTT. Residues: CAWSWPGLAEAFF.

V gene TRBV12-3 or TRBV12-4 combines with J gene TRBJ2-5, with 9 bases matching TRBD1. This CDR3 is 16 amino acids long. V lost 4 bases, J lost 7 bases, and 13 bases stayed unmatched. CDR3 coding DNA: TGTGCCAGCAGTTCGGACAGGGGACTCCCAAGGGGGACCCAGTACTTC. Its protein product is CASSSDRGLPRGTQYF.

This clonotype was detected only a few times. V and J are TRBV5-5 and TRBJ2-7; 8 nucleotides line up with TRBD1. CDR3 size: 16 residues. Trimming at V came to 3 bases and at J to 0 bases, leaving 8 bases not matched to a gene. Per germline, CDR1 SGHKS and CDR2 YYEKEE (reference sequence). The CDR3 loop reads CASSSYRDRSSYEQYV. As DNA, the CDR3 is TGTGCCAGCAGCTCTTACCGGGACAGGAGCTCCTACGAGCAGTACGTC.

This clonotype was seen a few times. A junction end diverges from the germline sequence, so it may reflect a read error. The V call is TRBV9, the J call TRBJ2-5; 9 positions agree with TRBD2. The CDR3 length is 15 residues. The germline V gene has CDR1 SGDLS and CDR2 YYNGEE. The CDR3 loop is CVSSVAAGGEETQYF. The CDR3 DNA reads as TGTGTCAGCAGCGTAGCAGCGGGGGGCGAGGAGACCCAGTACTTC.

There are a few counts of this clonotype. The CDR3 DNA is TGTGCCAGCAACAGCTATGGGAGCTCTGGGGCCAACGTCCTGACTTTC. Protein product: CASNSYGSSGANVLTF. V and J are TRBV3-1 and TRBJ2-6, with D perhaps TRBD2 (5 bases). Germline assignment: CDR1 LGHDT and CDR2 YNNKEL (reference sequence). With 7 bases removed from V and 0 bases from J, the gap between germline ends came to 13 bases. This CDR3 has 16 amino acids. The whole variable domain, remainder taken from reference TRBV3-1 and TRBJ2-6, is DTAVSQTPKYLVTQMGNDKSIKCEQNLGHDTMYWYKQDSKKFLKIMFSYNNKELIINETVPNRFSPKSPDKAHLNLHINSLELGDSAVYFCASNSYGSSGANVLTFGAGSRLTVL.

This clonotype was seen ten or more times. V and J are TRBV4-1 and TRBJ1-5; perhaps TRBD1 as D (6 bases). Trimming shortened V by 0 bases and J by 2 bases, and 14 bases separated the two germline ends. This CDR3 comprises 17 residues. From germline, CDR1 is MGHRA and CDR2 YSYEKL. Here the CDR3 DNA reads TGCGCCAGCAGCCAAGACAGTCCCGGGGGCGGCAATCAGCCCCAGCATTTT. Its protein product is CASSQDSPGGGNQPQHF.

This clonotype was observed at least ten times. The chain has TRBV14 and TRBJ2-2; TRBD2 is a possible D gene (5 bases). CDR1 and CDR2 from the germline V gene are SGHDN and FVKESK. This CDR3 is built from 16 residues. V was cut by 2 bases and J by 5 bases, with 15 bases left in between. The CDR3 here is CASSQISASRTGELFF. CDR3 DNA: TGTGCCAGCAGCCAAATTAGCGCTAGCCGGACCGGGGAGCTGTTTTTT.

This clonotype was detected a few times. The chain couples TRBV28 to TRBJ2-3, with 9 bases lining up with TRBD2. Germline V lookup: CDR1 MDHEN, CDR2 SYDVKM. V trimming: 0 bases; J trimming: 1 base; junction bases outside the gene matches: 5. This CDR3 has 17 amino acids. The CDR3 protein is CASSLWASGAGTDTQYF. CDR3 nucleotides: TGTGCCAGCAGTTTATGGGCTAGCGGGGCGGGCACAGATACGCAGTATTTT.

The chain couples TRBV18 to TRBJ1-1; D uncertain. The CDR3 spans 15 residues. V dropped 3 bases and J dropped 2 bases, with 13 bases sitting between them. The V gene's germline CDR1 is KGHSH and CDR2 LQKENI. In DNA form, the CDR3 reads TGTGCCAGCTCACCGAGGGCGAATTCTAACACTGAAGCTTTCTTT. Its protein product is CASSPRANSNTEAFF. The full variable domain, in which reference TRBV18 and TRBJ1-1 provide the parts outside the CDR3, is NAGVMQNPRHLVRRRGQEARLRCSPMKGHSHVYWYRQLPEEGLKFMVYLQKENIIDESGMPKERFSAEFPKEGPSILRIQQVVRGDSAAYFCASSPRANSNTEAFFGQGTRLTVV.